Reported below is one TCR beta chain. The data are from a study of cytomegalovirus exposure and HLA in healthy donors. Data came from immunoSEQ multiplex PCR; TCRdb stores just in-frame clones and leaves some out. The repertoire holds 250,000 to 350,000 clones, with around nine tenths as singletons. Trimming removed 5 bases from V and 5 bases from J, with 18 bases in between. The CDR3 has 15 residues. Germline-derived CDR1 and CDR2 are PRHDT and FYEKMQ (reference sequence). The sample consisted of PBMCs. This chain joins TRBV13 and TRBJ1-2; weak D call: TRBD1 (5 bases). The clonotype was recovered from a woman younger than 35 in good health and CMV-seronegative. In DNA form, the CDR3 reads TGTGCCAGCAGCCCTCCTATGGGGCTACTATATGGCTACACCTTC. The encoded protein is CASSPPMGLLYGYTF.